A selection of T cell receptor beta chains follows, all from one sample in a study of blood T cell repertoires in COVID-19. Sequencing was performed with immunoSEQ multiplex PCR; in TCRdb, only in-frame clones are kept and a portion is missing. In the table there are 150,000 to 200,000 clones, around 72% of which are singletons. The sample consisted of peripheral blood. These TCRs come from a woman aged 80 or over with acute or convalescent COVID-19. CDR3s include the opening cysteine and the closing phenylalanine or tryptophan. The order of the fields is J gene, clone size, D gene, V gene, CDR3 DNA, CDR3 protein. D genes are given only for firm matches. For some rows the clone size is stated as once, few or many, or as a class when expanded; others skip it.

TRBJ2-1,few,TRBD2,TRBV19,TGTGCCAGTAGTACGACTAGCGGACACAATGAGCAGTTCTTC,CASSTTSGHNEQFF
TRBJ1-5,.,.,TRBV2,TGTGCCAGCAAGGGACTACCTCCCGGACAGCCCCAGCATTTT,CASKGLPPGQPQHF
TRBJ1-1,.,TRBD1,TRBV10-1,TGCGCCAGCAGTGCCTTGACAGGGACTACTGAAGCTTTCTTT,CASSALTGTTEAFF
TRBJ1-1,many,.,TRBV6-2/TRBV6-3,TGTGCCAGCAGTGTTCGCTACAACACTGAAGCTTTCTTT,CASSVRYNTEAFF
TRBJ2-1,.,.,TRBV18,TGTGCCAGCTCACAGACCGTTGGGGCAAATGAGCAGTTCTTC,CASSQTVGANEQFF
TRBJ1-1,.,.,TRBV2,TGTGCCAGCAGTGCCGACAGGAACACTGAAGCTTTCTTT,CASSADRNTEAFF
TRBJ1-3,.,.,TRBV27,TGTGCCAGCAGTGCTATCCGCTCTGGAAACACCATATATTTT,CASSAIRSGNTIYF
TRBJ2-7,.,.,TRBV19,TGTGCCAGTACCCGGGGTGGCAGGGGCACCTACGAGCAGTACTTC,CASTRGGRGTYEQYF
TRBJ2-3,.,.,TRBV15,TGTGCCACCAGCTTGTGGGAGACACACACAGATACGCAGTATTTT,CATSLWETHTDTQYF
TRBJ2-3,.,.,TRBV10-3,TGTGCCATCAGTGTCTTAGTCTCAGATACGCAGTATTTT,CAISVLVSDTQYF
TRBJ1-4,.,.,TRBV28,TGTGCCAGCAGTCCCCCCGACATTACGGATGAAAAACTGTTTTTT,CASSPPDITDEKLFF
TRBJ2-7,few,.,TRBV4-2,TGTGCCAGCAGCCAGGACCGACGGGACTACGAGCAGTACTTC,CASSQDRRDYEQYF
TRBJ2-3,.,.,TRBV10-3,TGTGCCACCGAGGACAGGCGGGAGGTCGCAGATACGCAGTATTTT,CATEDRREVADTQYF
TRBJ2-3,.,.,TRBV15,TGTGCCACCAGCAGAGATATAGTCGGTACGCAGTATTTT,CATSRDIVGTQYF
TRBJ1-2,.,TRBD1,TRBV6-4,TGTGCCAGCAGGGAAGGGACAGGGAATGACTATGGCTACACCTTC,CASREGTGNDYGYTF
TRBJ2-7,few,.,TRBV6-5,TGTGCCAGCAGTTACTCGACTCGTCTTGTCTACGAGCAGTACTTC,CASSYSTRLVYEQYF
TRBJ2-2,.,.,TRBV7-2,TGTGCCAGCAGCTTGACTAGTTCCGTGACCGGGGAGCTGTTTTTT,CASSLTSSVTGELFF
TRBJ2-7,many,TRBD2,TRBV6-5,TGTGCCAGCAAATTGGGACTAGCGGGAGACTACGAGCAGTACTTC,CASKLGLAGDYEQYF
TRBJ2-5,once,TRBD1,TRBV28,TGTGCCAGCAGCTTCGCCGGGACAGACCAAGAGACCCAGTACTTC,CASSFAGTDQETQYF